Included here is one T cell receptor beta chain sequence, with context. This sample stems from a study of blood T cell repertoires in COVID-19. In the study overall: Researchers got acute and convalescent COVID-19 samples from the United States, Italy and Spain.

Authors' methods: How many nucleated cells were present was estimated from reference gene primer amplification. Clones were read by immunoSEQ multiplex PCR, and TCRdb kept only the in-frame ones, dropping some. The V and J calls and clone size come from that table; D and trimming were worked out from the DNA. The sample consists of 44,000 or so clones, approximately 70% of them appearing once. The V gene's germline CDR1 is GTSNPN and CDR2 SVGIG (reference sequence). The CDR3 extends over 13 amino acids. V was pared by 7 bases and J by 1 base, with 13 bases between. Source material: peripheral blood. The sequence was obtained from an elderly man with acute or convalescent COVID-19. The chain uses TRBV30 and TRBJ1-1, with D unresolved. CDR3 DNA sequence: TGTGCCTCCGCGAGGGAAGGGAACACTGAAGCTTTCTTT. This translates into CASAREGNTEAFF.